One and the same sample provided the 28 T cell receptor beta chains below, sequenced in a study of shared clonotypes between healthy human individuals. This table comes from immunoSEQ multiplex PCR, and its TCRdb copy is limited to in-frame clones, with some not included. Of hundreds of thousands of clones detected, 95% to 97% appear once; the ten largest clones hold 0.32%. Sequenced input: memory CD8+ T cells sorted from blood. Sample subset: CD45RO+ cells pooled with CCR7-negative TemRA cells. These receptors were taken from a man aged 30 to 45 in good health.

Points on this clone: Within the sample, other DNA sequences also encode this same CDR3. The chain uses TRBV12-5 and TRBJ1-1, with D possibly matching TRBD1 (5 bases). CDR1 LGHNT and CDR2 FRNRAP come from the germline V gene. The CDR3 runs to 13 residues. The V end lost 6 bases, the J end lost 1 base, and 9 bases lay between the germline ends. In nucleotides, the CDR3 is TGTGCTAGTGGCTTCGGGGGGAACACTGAAGCTTTCTTT. Amino acids: CASGFGGNTEAFF.

The gene calls are TRBV28 and TRBJ2-7; TRBD2 aligns across 8 bases. The length of the CDR3 is 20 residues. After removal of 3 bases from V and 1 base from J, the junction contained 20 bases not matched to a gene. Germline lookup yields CDR1 MDHEN and CDR2 SYDVKM. The CDR3 here is CASSFFLDGSGGAQSYEQYF. CDR3 nucleotides: TGTGCCAGCAGTTTTTTTCTTGATGGGTCCGGGGGGGCCCAATCCTACGAGCAGTACTTC.

The rearrangement uses TRBV30 and TRBJ2-2; possible D gene TRBD2, 7 bases. V was shortened by 3 bases and J by 2 bases, with 16 bases between the two germline ends. This CDR3 has 16 amino acids. Germline V gives CDR1 GTSNPN, CDR2 SVGIG (reference sequence). CDR3 sequence (DNA): TGTGCCTGGAGGGTGGGGGGGGGACAAAACACCGGGGAGCTGTTTTTT. Its translation: CAWRVGGGQNTGELFF.

This clone was detected only once. This chain links TRBV28 with TRBJ2-7; the match to TRBD1 covers 9 bases. The CDR3 has 14 residues. CDR1 MDHEN and CDR2 SYDVKM come from the germline V gene. The trim removed 5 bases at V and 2 bases at J, leaving 4 bases unmatched. The CDR3 here is CASSGGQGTYEQYF. CDR3 in DNA: TGTGCCAGCAGTGGGGGACAGGGAACCTACGAGCAGTACTTC.

J is TRBJ2-1 and V is TRBV7-9; D not certain. The CDR3 is made up of 14 amino acids. Trimming pared 6 bases from V and 3 bases from J, leaving 12 bases between. Per germline, CDR1 SEHNR and CDR2 FQNEAQ (reference sequence). The CDR3 DNA is TGTGCCAGCAGGCTTGGCTGGTTCTACAATGAGCAGTTCTTC. This encodes CASRLGWFYNEQFF.

This clone was detected only once. The V and J genes are TRBV5-1 and TRBJ2-5; 10 positions agree with TRBD2. Looked up from germline, CDR1 is SGHRS and CDR2 is YFSETQ. Losses at the gene ends were 3 bases for V and 2 bases for J; bases not matched to a gene: 4. The CDR3 is 15 residues long. The CDR3 DNA reads TGCGCCAGCAGCTCTCTAGCGGGAGCACAAGAGACCCAGTACTTC. Translated, it gives CASSSLAGAQETQYF.

The chain joins TRBV2 to TRBJ2-3, with 10 positions matching TRBD1. CDR3 length: 13 amino acids. The germline gives CDR1 SNHLY, CDR2 FYNNEI. CDR3 region: CAGRDRGADTQYF. In DNA, the CDR3 is TGTGCTGGCCGGGACAGGGGAGCAGATACGCAGTATTTT.

The J gene is TRBJ2-3, the V gene TRBV28; D not certain. The CDR3 extends over 16 amino acids. Trimming shortened V by 7 bases and J by 0 bases, and 17 bases separated the two germline ends. The V gene's germline CDR1 is MDHEN and CDR2 SYDVKM. The CDR3 protein is CASIPGVKTSTDTQYF. CDR3 sequence (DNA): TGTGCCAGCATCCCAGGCGTCAAAACTAGCACAGATACGCAGTATTTT.

The chain links TRBV7-3 to TRBJ2-1; tentative D call: TRBD2 (6 bases). The CDR3 is 15 residues long. V was pared by 3 bases and J by 0 bases, with 9 bases between. Germline CDR1 SGHTA, CDR2 FQGTGA. CDR3 region: CASSLAGSSYNEQFF. The CDR3 DNA reads TGTGCCAGCAGCTTGGCCGGGAGCTCCTACAATGAGCAGTTCTTC.

This chain connects TRBV11-3 to TRBJ2-3; TRBD1 agrees at 10 bases. Unmatched junction bases numbered 5, after V lost 1 base and J lost 4 bases. This CDR3 is 16 amino acids long. Per germline, CDR1 SGHNT and CDR2 YENEEA. DNA of the CDR3: TGTGCCAGCAGCTTAGGGACAGGGGGTGGTGCAGATACGCAGTATTTT. It specifies CASSLGTGGGADTQYF. Complete variable domain (other parts from reference TRBV11-3 and TRBJ2-3): EAGVVQSPRYKIIEKKQPVAFWCNPISGHNTLYWYLQNLGQGPELLIRYENEEAVDDSQLPKDRFSAERLKGVDSTLKIQPAELGDSAVYLCASSLGTGGGADTQYFGPGTRLTVL.

This rearrangement joins TRBV4-1 to TRBJ1-6, with D possibly being TRBD1 (6 bases). CDR3 length equals 17 residues. In germline, CDR1 is MGHRA, CDR2 YSYEKL. Trimming shortened V by 0 bases and J by 7 bases, and 16 bases separated the two germline ends. CDR3 amino acids: CASSQDDVTGRNSPLHF. The CDR3 DNA follows: TGCGCCAGCAGCCAAGATGATGTAACAGGGAGGAATTCACCCCTCCACTTT.

V is TRBV28 and J is TRBJ1-2, with TRBD1 as a possible D gene (6 bases). V lost 7 bases and J 6 bases, leaving 15 bases between the germline ends. Germline lookup yields CDR1 MDHEN and CDR2 SYDVKM. The CDR3 contains 13 residues. The CDR3 spells CASIGTGRHGYTF. CDR3 in DNA: TGTGCCAGCATAGGCACAGGGAGGCATGGCTACACCTTC.

The chain couples TRBV2 to TRBJ2-3, with D possibly matching TRBD2 (5 bases). CDR3 length: 18 amino acids. Germline CDR1 SNHLY, CDR2 FYNNEI. The V end lost 7 bases, the J end lost 2 bases, and 25 bases lay between the germline ends. The CDR3 DNA reads as TGTGCCAGCACCGATAGGACGAGCGGAGCGCTGCCCACAGATACGCAGTATTTT. Translation: CASTDRTSGALPTDTQYF.

V usage is TRBV30 and J usage is TRBJ2-1; TRBD2 matches 11 bases. V lost 4 bases and J lost 3; bases outside the gene matches: 14. Per germline, CDR1 GTSNPN and CDR2 SVGIG (reference sequence). The CDR3 loop spans 18 amino acids. The CDR3 nucleotides are TGTGCCTGGAAGGGGGGGACTAGCGGTACTAAGGGCTACAATGAGCAGTTCTTC. Its protein product is CAWKGGTSGTKGYNEQFF.

This chain joins TRBV7-8 and TRBJ2-1, with a tentative D call TRBD2 (6 bases). CDR1 SGHVS and CDR2 FQNEAQ come from the germline V gene. V was cut by 1 base and J by 2 bases, with 12 bases left in between. The CDR3 covers 16 residues. The CDR3 coding sequence is TGTGCCAGCAGCTTAGTGGCCGGGACTCCCTACAATGAGCAGTTCTTC. It is translated as CASSLVAGTPYNEQFF.

This chain joins TRBV4-1 and TRBJ1-2; unclear D gene. The V gene lost 1 base and the J gene lost 6 bases, with 9 bases spanning the gap. Germline lookup yields CDR1 MGHRA and CDR2 YSYEKL. The CDR3 sequence is 13 residues long. The CDR3 DNA reads TGCGCCAGCAGCCAAGTGGTGGGTAATGGCTACACCTTC. It is translated as CASSQVVGNGYTF.

The chain links TRBV19 to TRBJ1-5; no clear D gene. The V end lost 5 bases, the J end lost 5 bases, and 16 bases lay between the germline ends. This CDR3 has 15 residues. Germline values: CDR1 LNHDA, CDR2 SQIVND (reference sequence). In DNA, the CDR3 is TGTGCCAGTAGTCTCTACCTCGGGTCCGATCAGCCCCAGCATTTT. Protein sequence: CASSLYLGSDQPQHF.

The rearrangement uses TRBV2 and TRBJ1-5; D ambiguous. In germline, CDR1 is SNHLY, CDR2 FYNNEI. The CDR3 is 15 residues long. The V end lost 3 bases, the J end lost 2 bases, and 11 bases lay between the germline ends. This chain's CDR3 is CASSDIPAGNQPQHF. The DNA of the CDR3 is TGTGCCAGCAGTGATATCCCCGCCGGCAATCAGCCCCAGCATTTT.

V usage is TRBV5-1 and J usage is TRBJ2-1; maybe TRBD2 (7 bases). Germline V CDR1 and CDR2: SGHRS, YFSETQ. The CDR3 totals 17 residues. Between the trimmed V and J ends, which lost 4 bases and 4 bases, there was a span of 21 bases. CDR3 protein: CASSHLDQGRGYNEQFF. The CDR3 DNA sequence: TGCGCCAGCAGCCACCTTGATCAGGGGAGGGGGTACAATGAGCAGTTCTTC.

CDR3 region: CASRTSGAYEQYF. The CDR3 DNA sequence: TGTGCCAGCAGAACTAGCGGGGCCTACGAGCAGTACTTC. The V call is TRBV6-5, the J call TRBJ2-7, with 10 nucleotides matching TRBD2. Trimming took 6 bases from V and 2 from J; bases not matched to a gene: 1. Germline V gene data show CDR1 as MNHEY and CDR2 as SVGAGI. The CDR3 runs to 13 residues.

This clone appeared once. V is TRBV27 and J is TRBJ2-7, with 8 bases identical to TRBD2. The germline CDR1 and CDR2 sequences are MNHEY and SMNVEV (reference sequence). The V gene end was trimmed by 5 bases and the J gene end by 5 bases; junction bases not matched to a gene: 11. This CDR3 spans 15 amino acids. Written as DNA, the CDR3 is TGTGCCAGCAGTCCCCTAGCGGGCCTCGTCCACGAGCAGTACTTC. It yields the protein CASSPLAGLVHEQYF.

V is TRBV5-6 and J is TRBJ2-1; 10 bases match TRBD2. Germline values: CDR1 SGHDT, CDR2 YYEEEE. CDR3 length: 17 amino acids. V was clipped by 1 base and J by 5 bases; unmatched bases: 9. The CDR3 DNA reads TGTGCCAGCAGCTTGCCATATTCAGGACTAGCGGACAATGAGCAGTTCTTC. As protein: CASSLPYSGLADNEQFF.

This rearrangement joins TRBV7-9 to TRBJ2-2; D unresolved. Germline CDR1 SEHNR, CDR2 FQNEAQ (reference sequence). V was shortened by 2 bases and J by 7 bases, with 8 bases between the two germline ends. This CDR3 has 13 amino acids. The chain's CDR3 is CASSLSGGGELFF. DNA for the CDR3: TGTGCCAGCAGCTTATCCGGTGGCGGGGAGCTGTTTTTT.

The chain couples TRBV19 to TRBJ2-1; no firm D call. V was clipped by 5 bases and J by 8 bases, with 16 bases between them. Germline CDR1 reads LNHDA; CDR2 reads SQIVND (reference sequence). The CDR3 spans 14 residues. CDR3 DNA sequence: TGTGCCAGTAGTTCCTGGGCAGCTGGGGATGAGCAGTTCTTC. This encodes CASSSWAAGDEQFF.

The J gene is TRBJ2-3, the V gene TRBV6-1; D may be TRBD2 (5 bases). The CDR3 has 16 amino acids. V lost 3 bases and J lost 7, with 20 bases in between. CDR1 MNHNS and CDR2 SASEGT come from the germline V gene. This CDR3 reads CASSDALLVGSYTQYF. Written as DNA, the CDR3 is TGTGCCAGCAGTGACGCTTTACTAGTAGGTTCATATACGCAGTATTTT.

This chain joins TRBV6-5 and TRBJ1-1; D unresolved. V lost 0 bases, J lost 5 bases, and 13 bases lay in between. The CDR3 spans 15 residues. Germline V gene sequence: CDR1 MNHEY, CDR2 SVGAGI. Written as DNA, the CDR3 is TGTGCCAGCAGTTACTCGAGGGTGGCCGGGACTGAAGCTTTCTTT. Its translation: CASSYSRVAGTEAFF.

The table lists this clone with a count of one. The chain joins TRBV7-2 to TRBJ2-3; no clear D. Trimming cost V 1 base and J 4 bases, with 18 bases left between them. Germline-derived CDR1 and CDR2 are SGHTA and FQGNSA. This CDR3 contains 17 residues. DNA for the CDR3: TGTGCCAGCAGCTTAGTCGGTGGGAACCCCGGCCCAGATACGCAGTATTTT. This gives the protein CASSLVGGNPGPDTQYF.

This chain uses TRBV9 with TRBJ2-1; 7 positions match TRBD2. Trimming took 1 base from V and 10 from J; bases not matched to a gene: 8. Per the germline V gene, CDR1 is SGDLS and CDR2 is YYNGEE. The CDR3 contains 14 residues. This CDR3 reads CASSVTGGKTEQFF. For the CDR3, the DNA is TGTGCCAGCAGCGTAACGGGAGGTAAGACCGAGCAGTTCTTC.